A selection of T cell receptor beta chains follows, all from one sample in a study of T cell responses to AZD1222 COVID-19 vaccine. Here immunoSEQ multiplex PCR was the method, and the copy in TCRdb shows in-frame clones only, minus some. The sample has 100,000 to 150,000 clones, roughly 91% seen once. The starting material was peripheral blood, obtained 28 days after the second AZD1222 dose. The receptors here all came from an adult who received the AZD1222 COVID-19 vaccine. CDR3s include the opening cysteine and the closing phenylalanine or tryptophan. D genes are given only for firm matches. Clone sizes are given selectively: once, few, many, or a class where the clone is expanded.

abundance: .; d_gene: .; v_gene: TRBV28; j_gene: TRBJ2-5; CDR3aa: CASSSQRGETQYF
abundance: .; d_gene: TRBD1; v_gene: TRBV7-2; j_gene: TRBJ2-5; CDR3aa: CASSLRTGRSETQYF
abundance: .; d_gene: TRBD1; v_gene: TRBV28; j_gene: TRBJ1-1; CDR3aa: CASSSPPTGGGTEAFF
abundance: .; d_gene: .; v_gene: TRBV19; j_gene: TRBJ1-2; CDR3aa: CASSIWTYGYTF
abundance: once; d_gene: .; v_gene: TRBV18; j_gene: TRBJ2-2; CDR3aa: CASSPSRSNTGELFF
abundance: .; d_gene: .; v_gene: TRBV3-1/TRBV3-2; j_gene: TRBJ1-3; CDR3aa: CASSQTGTGNTIYF
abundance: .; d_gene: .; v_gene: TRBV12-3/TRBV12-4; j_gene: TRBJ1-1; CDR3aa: CASSLAGVTEAFF
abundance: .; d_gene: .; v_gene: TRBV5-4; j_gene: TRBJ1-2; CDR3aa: CASSLVGREGYGYTF
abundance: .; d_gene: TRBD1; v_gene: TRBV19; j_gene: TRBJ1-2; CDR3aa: CASSDWTGLSGYTF
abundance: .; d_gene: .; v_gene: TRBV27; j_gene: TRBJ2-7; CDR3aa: CASSPGTITYEQYF
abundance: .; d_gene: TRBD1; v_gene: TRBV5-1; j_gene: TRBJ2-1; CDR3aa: CASSLDGTGVNEQFF